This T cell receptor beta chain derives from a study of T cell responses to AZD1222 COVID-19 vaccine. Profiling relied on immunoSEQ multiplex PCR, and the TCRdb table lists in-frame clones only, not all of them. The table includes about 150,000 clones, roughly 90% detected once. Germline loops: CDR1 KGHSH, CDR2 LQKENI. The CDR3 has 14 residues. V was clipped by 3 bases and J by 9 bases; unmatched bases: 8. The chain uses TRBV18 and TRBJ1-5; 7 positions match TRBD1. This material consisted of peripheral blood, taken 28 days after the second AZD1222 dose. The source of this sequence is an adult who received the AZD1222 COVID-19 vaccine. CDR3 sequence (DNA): TGTGCCAGCTCACCCAGGGGGGGACTAAGGCCCCAGCATTTT. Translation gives CASSPRGGLRPQHF.